These 29 T cell receptor beta chains originate from one sample sequenced in a study of blood T cell repertoires in COVID-19. Using immunoSEQ multiplex PCR, the repertoire was profiled, and TCRdb retains in-frame clones only, with some absent. The sample records fewer than 85,000 clones, about 83% being singletons. Input material: peripheral blood. These receptor sequences come from a man aged 55-75 years with acute or convalescent COVID-19.

This chain links TRBV21-1 with TRBJ1-5; the D call TRBD1 from the table was never checked on the DNA. TRBV21-1 is a pseudogene locus. The CDR3 runs 18 residues. The CDR3 DNA is TGTGCCAGCAGCAAAGAGTGTAACAGTAACTTTAGCAATCAGCCCCAGCATTTT. Its translation is CASSKECNSNFSNQPQHF.

The chain uses TRBV3-1 (or the pseudogene TRBV3-2) and TRBJ1-1; no definite D call. The germline V gene encodes CDR1 LGHDT and CDR2 YNNKEL (reference sequence). Trimming left V 1 base short and J 0 bases short, with 3 bases between. This CDR3 is built from 13 residues. Here the CDR3 DNA reads TGTGCCAGCAGCCAAGTCGTGAACACTGAAGCTTTCTTT. It codes for CASSQVVNTEAFF.

The chain uses TRBV5-1 and TRBJ2-3; TRBD2 might be the D (6 bases). The germline V and J ends were trimmed by 0 bases and 11 bases, with 16 bases remaining between them. In germline, CDR1 is SGHRS, CDR2 YFSETQ. The CDR3 spans 14 residues. The CDR3 region is CASSLGTPGEEQYF. The CDR3 bases are TGCGCCAGCAGCTTGGGGACCCCGGGAGAGGAGCAGTATTTT.

The chain carries TRBV7-8 and TRBJ1-4; TRBD1 aligns across 9 bases. With 9 bases clipped from V and 5 bases from J, the junction kept 4 bases outside the gene matches. The CDR3 has 13 residues. Germline V gene sequence: CDR1 SGHVS, CDR2 FQNEAQ. CDR3 loop: CASIGTGNEKLFF. The CDR3 bases are TGTGCCAGTATCGGGACAGGGAATGAAAAACTGTTTTTT.

The rearrangement links TRBV6-5 to TRBJ1-2; D gene ambiguous. The CDR3 contains 14 residues. Trimming took off 2 bases at V and 5 bases at J, with 12 bases between the two ends. From germline, CDR1 is MNHEY and CDR2 SVGAGI. The CDR3 here is CASSYPDNPYGYTF. CDR3 nucleotides: TGTGCCAGCAGTTACCCTGACAACCCTTATGGCTACACCTTC.

The chain carries TRBV9 and TRBJ2-5; 7 positions match TRBD2. With V trimmed by 3 bases and J by 5 bases, 10 bases remained unmatched. CDR3 size: 15 residues. Germline CDR1 is SGDLS and CDR2 is YYNGEE. The CDR3 nucleotides read TGTGCCAGCAGCGCACCTTTCCTGGGGGGGGAGACCCAGTACTTC. Translation gives CASSAPFLGGETQYF.

This rearrangement joins TRBV7-3 to TRBJ2-7, with 8 nucleotides matching TRBD2. With V trimmed by 5 bases and J by 6 bases, 9 bases remained unmatched. This CDR3 is 14 amino acids long. The germline CDR1 and CDR2 sequences are SGHTA and FQGTGA. The CDR3 DNA follows: TGTGCCAGCAGCGCGACGGGGGGGCCCGGCGAGCAGTACTTC. This sequence encodes CASSATGGPGEQYF.

The chain recombines TRBV7-6 with TRBJ1-2; 8 nucleotides align to TRBD1. Germline assignment: CDR1 SGHVS and CDR2 FNYEAQ. With 6 bases clipped from V and 6 bases from J, the junction kept 6 bases outside the gene matches. This CDR3 spans 13 amino acids. The CDR3, as DNA: TGTGCCAGCAGATCCGGGACAGGAGATGGCTACACCTTC. The encoded protein is CASRSGTGDGYTF.

This clone was observed a handful of times. This chain uses TRBV7-8 with TRBJ2-5, with 8 positions matching TRBD2. This CDR3 contains 17 residues. Germline assignment: CDR1 SGHVS and CDR2 FQNEAQ. J was trimmed by 1 base and V by 5 bases; bases with no gene match: 12. CDR3 nucleotides: TGTGCCAGCAGCCTTGGGTTTGGCGGGGGGTCCCAAGAGACCCAGTACTTC. Translation: CASSLGFGGGSQETQYF.

The J gene is TRBJ1-2, the V gene TRBV4-3, with D unresolved. This CDR3 region has 16 residues. The V gene lost 0 bases and the J gene lost 0 bases, with 11 bases spanning the gap. Germline V gene lookup returns CDR1 LGHNA and CDR2 YSLEER. As DNA, the CDR3 is TGCGCCAGCAGCCAAGATTCGGTGAGGGCTAACTATGGCTACACCTTC. Translation: CASSQDSVRANYGYTF.

CDR3: CAWRRVANYGYTF. CDR3 DNA: TGTGCCTGGAGGAGGGTCGCGAACTATGGCTACACCTTC. The chain links TRBV30 to TRBJ1-2; D gene uncertain. Germline lookup yields CDR1 GTSNPN and CDR2 SVGIG (reference sequence). This CDR3 has 13 amino acids. Trimming cost V 3 bases and J 2 bases, with 10 bases left between them.

The chain is built from TRBV5-1 and TRBJ2-7; no reliable D call. The CDR3 covers 15 residues. CDR1 and CDR2 (germline): SGHRS, YFSETQ. The V end was cut by 0 bases, the J end by 0 bases, with 10 bases between. CDR3 region: CASSLVPGDSYEQYF. The CDR3 region has the DNA TGCGCCAGCAGCTTGGTGCCAGGCGACTCCTACGAGCAGTACTTC.

V is TRBV6-6 and J is TRBJ2-7, with D hard to call. The CDR3 has 13 residues. Germline lookup yields CDR1 MNHNY and CDR2 SVGAGI (reference sequence). The ends were cut back, 0 bases at V and 2 bases at J, with 5 bases in the middle. In DNA form, the CDR3 reads TGTGCCAGCAGTTACTCGAGAGCCTACGAGCAGTACTTC. This translates into CASSYSRAYEQYF.

The rearrangement links TRBV5-5 to TRBJ1-3; TRBD1 might be the D (6 bases). The CDR3 totals 14 residues. Trimming left V 0 bases short and J 2 bases short, with 6 bases between. The germline CDR1 and CDR2 sequences are SGHKS and YYEKEE (reference sequence). CDR3 in DNA: TGTGCCAGCAGCTTGGGGACAGCTGGAAACACCATATATTTT. Protein: CASSLGTAGNTIYF.

The chain couples TRBV9 to TRBJ1-4; 8 bases line up with TRBD1. The CDR3 loop spans 16 amino acids. Unmatched junction bases numbered 1, after V lost 0 bases and J lost 0 bases. In germline, CDR1 is SGDLS, CDR2 YYNGEE. The CDR3 DNA sequence: TGTGCCAGCAGCGTAGCACAGGGGGCAACTAATGAAAAACTGTTTTTT. Translated: CASSVAQGATNEKLFF.

This clone was recorded only once. This chain joins TRBV5-4 and TRBJ1-2; D possibly corresponds to TRBD1 (6 bases). The CDR3 has 14 residues. V was clipped by 0 bases and J by 6 bases, with 12 bases between them. The germline V gene has CDR1 SGHNT and CDR2 YYREEE (reference sequence). The CDR3 here is CASSLAGGRNGYTF. The CDR3 nucleotides are TGTGCCAGCAGCTTGGCCGGGGGGCGAAATGGCTACACCTTC.

The chain couples TRBV28 to TRBJ1-1; maybe TRBD1 (6 bases). The CDR3 consists of 13 residues. CDR1 and CDR2 from the germline V gene are MDHEN and SYDVKM. Trimming cost V 6 bases and J 9 bases, with 17 bases left between them. The CDR3 spells CASRQGQESKAFF. CDR3 DNA: TGTGCCAGCAGACAGGGACAAGAAAGTAAAGCTTTCTTT.

The genes are TRBV19 and TRBJ1-1, with 7 bases lining up with TRBD1. Germline-derived CDR1 and CDR2 are LNHDA and SQIVND (reference sequence). This CDR3 region has 14 residues. The ends lost 6 bases at V and 1 base at J; junction bases unmatched: 5. CDR3 sequence: CASSQTGANTEAFF. The CDR3 DNA reads TGTGCCAGTAGCCAAACAGGGGCGAACACTGAAGCTTTCTTT.

The V call is TRBV15, the J call TRBJ2-3, with 8 bases fitting TRBD2. The CDR3 totals 16 residues. The J segment lost 3 bases and the V segment lost 3 bases, leaving 8 bases of the junction unmatched. Germline V CDR1 and CDR2: LNHNV, YYDKDF (reference sequence). The CDR3 spells CATSSVSGVETDTQYF. The CDR3 bases are TGTGCCACCAGCAGCGTTAGCGGGGTGGAAACAGATACGCAGTATTTT. Based on the CDR3 plus reference TRBV15 and TRBJ2-3, the full variable domain is DAMVIQNPRYQVTQFGKPVTLSCSQTLNHNVMYWYQQKSSQAPKLLFHYYDKDFNNEADTPDNFQSRRPNTSFCFLDIRSPGLGDTAMYLCATSSVSGVETDTQYFGPGTRLTVL.

This sequence joins TRBV3-1 (or the pseudogene TRBV3-2) and TRBJ2-3; 11 positions agree with TRBD2. Trimming removed 1 base from V and 2 bases from J; junction bases left unmatched: 8. The CDR3 is made up of 18 amino acids. Germline V CDR1 and CDR2: LGHDT, YNNKEL (reference sequence). The chain's CDR3 is CASSQGGLAGGLTDTQYF. CDR3 coding DNA: TGTGCCAGCAGCCAAGGTGGTCTAGCGGGGGGCCTCACAGATACGCAGTATTTT.

In this sample, this clone turned up a few times. CDR3 sequence (DNA): TGTGCCAGCAGTTACTCAAAGGGGGATGGGTACGAGCAGTACTTC. This gives the protein CASSYSKGDGYEQYF. The chain recombines TRBV6-6 with TRBJ2-7; D perhaps matches TRBD1 (6 bases). The length of the CDR3 is 15 residues. Germline assignment: CDR1 MNHNY and CDR2 SVGAGI (reference sequence). V dropped 0 bases and J dropped 4 bases, with 13 bases sitting between them.

V usage is TRBV27 and J usage is TRBJ1-6; 10 positions match TRBD1. CDR3 length: 16 amino acids. In germline, CDR1 is MNHEY, CDR2 SMNVEV (reference sequence). V was pared by 7 bases and J by 6 bases, with 9 bases of the junction left unmatched. In DNA form, the CDR3 reads TGTGCCAGCACGTTAGGGACAGGGGCCCCTAATTCACCCCTCCACTTT. This gives the protein CASTLGTGAPNSPLHF.

The V and J genes are TRBV18 and TRBJ2-7; a possible D gene is TRBD1 (5 bases). V lost 3 bases, J lost 2 bases, and 11 bases lay in between. The CDR3 covers 14 residues. CDR1 and CDR2 (germline): KGHSH, LQKENI. The CDR3 region is CASSPYKQAYEQYF. CDR3 bases: TGTGCCAGCTCACCGTACAAACAGGCCTACGAGCAGTACTTC.

DNA for the CDR3: TGTGCCAGCAGCTCAGGAGGGCCGGCGGGTTTCACTGAAGCTTTCTTT. It codes for CASSSGGPAGFTEAFF. This rearrangement joins TRBV7-2 to TRBJ1-1, with D unresolved. CDR1 is SGHTA, CDR2 FQGNSA, per germline. The CDR3 has 16 residues. V shed 4 bases and J shed 4 bases, with 19 bases lying between them.

The chain carries TRBV24-1 and TRBJ2-3; D remains unclear. From germline, CDR1 is KGHDR and CDR2 SFDVKD. Trimming took 4 bases from V and 2 from J, leaving 6 bases between them. The CDR3 totals 13 residues. As DNA, the CDR3 is TGTGCCACCAGTGACCCTCCCACAGATACGCAGTATTTT. Its translation is CATSDPPTDTQYF.

This chain links TRBV7-9 with TRBJ1-5; the D is unclear. This CDR3 has 15 amino acids. The germline gives CDR1 SEHNR, CDR2 FQNEAQ (reference sequence). The V gene lost 5 bases and the J gene lost 8 bases, with 19 bases spanning the gap. The CDR3 DNA reads TGTGCCAGCAGCCTGGGGAGAACAGTCGGAGAGCCCCAGCATTTT. Translating it yields CASSLGRTVGEPQHF.

This clone was picked up a small number of times. The CDR3 DNA sequence: TGTGCCAGCAGCCAAGACGCAGGGGGCGGCTACACCTTC. The encoded protein is CASSQDAGGGYTF. The chain joins TRBV3-1 (or the pseudogene TRBV3-2) to TRBJ1-2; the match to TRBD1 covers 8 bases. This CDR3 is built from 13 residues. From germline, CDR1 is LGHDT and CDR2 YNNKEL (reference sequence). V trimming: 0 bases; J trimming: 8 bases; junction bases outside the gene matches: 2.

This chain joins TRBV24-1 and TRBJ1-2, with unresolved D. Trimming stripped 0 bases from V and 4 bases from J, with 8 bases between. The CDR3 totals 14 residues. Germline values: CDR1 KGHDR, CDR2 SFDVKD. The CDR3 coding sequence is TGTGCCACCAGTGATTTGGACGGGAGCTATGGCTACACCTTC. Amino acid sequence: CATSDLDGSYGYTF.

This clone came up once. The chain combines TRBV6-5 with TRBJ1-3, with TRBD1 as a possible D gene (6 bases). Germline V lookup: CDR1 MNHEY, CDR2 SVGAGI. CDR3 length: 14 amino acids. The V end was cut by 6 bases, the J end by 3 bases, with 12 bases between. DNA for the CDR3: TGTGCCAGCAGCCAAACAGGGTATGGAAACACCATATATTTT. Translated: CASSQTGYGNTIYF.